These T cell receptor beta chains were read from a single sample in a study of blood T cell repertoires in COVID-19. Clones were read by immunoSEQ multiplex PCR, and TCRdb kept only the in-frame ones, dropping some. The data hold around 400,000 clones, with more than 85% observed a single time. Sample: PBMCs or T cells enriched from blood (not recorded which). These receptors originate from a woman aged 40-49 years who had been exposed to COVID-19. The CDR3 runs from the conserved cysteine through the conserved F or W. D genes are given only for firm matches.

d_call,v_call,j_call,cdr3_nt,cdr3_aa
.,TRBV5-8,TRBJ1-5,TGTGCCAGCAGACCTTCCGGGACAAGCAATCAGCCCCAGCATTTT,CASRPSGTSNQPQHF
TRBD1,TRBV5-1,TRBJ1-6,TGCGCCAGCAGCTTGACAGGGGGCAATTCACCCCTCCACTTT,CASSLTGGNSPLHF
TRBD1,TRBV7-9,TRBJ1-1,TGTGCCAGCAGCTCGCATGAGGGACAGGGCATGAACACTGAAGCTTTCTTT,CASSSHEGQGMNTEAFF
TRBD2,TRBV7-9,TRBJ2-2,TGTGCCAGCAGCTTAACGGGACTAGCGGCCCGGGGCGGGGAGCTGTTTTTT,CASSLTGLAARGGELFF
TRBD1,TRBV29-1,TRBJ1-2,TGCAGCGTTGATTCGGGACAGGATTATGGCTACACCTTC,CSVDSGQDYGYTF
TRBD1,TRBV19,TRBJ1-5,TGTGCCAGTAGTTTCACCGGGACAGGGAATCAGCCCCAGCATTTT,CASSFTGTGNQPQHF
.,TRBV7-3,TRBJ1-3,TGTGCCAGCAGCTTAAACTCAAACTCTGGAAACACCATATATTTT,CASSLNSNSGNTIYF
TRBD1,TRBV4-3,TRBJ2-3,TGCGCCAGCAGCCAAGACAGGGGGTCTACGCAGTATTTT,CASSQDRGSTQYF
.,TRBV15,TRBJ1-2,TGTGCCACCAGCAGAGATCTGGAGAGCTACACCTTC,CATSRDLESYTF
.,TRBV2,TRBJ1-2,TGTGCCAGCAGTGAACAGGGGAGAGCTAACTATGGCTACACCTTC,CASSEQGRANYGYTF
TRBD1,TRBV18,TRBJ2-4,TGTGCCAGCTCCCGTGGACAGGAAGAAAACATTCAGTACTTC,CASSRGQEENIQYF
TRBD1,TRBV28,TRBJ1-5,TGTGCCAGCAGAGAAGTCGGGACAGGGAATTTTCAGCCCCAGCATTTT,CASREVGTGNFQPQHF
.,TRBV10-3,TRBJ2-7,TGTGCCATGCGGGACAGCTACGAGCAGTACTTC,CAMRDSYEQYF